This T cell receptor beta chain emerged from a study of CD8 T cells in Susac syndrome. Points from the study as a whole: Only a relatively small number of individuals were included in the TCR sequencing and HLA analysis.

TCR beta was sequenced from blood CD8+ and CD4+ T cells. The multiple sclerosis controls were treatment-naive patients affected by stable or active relapsing-remitting disease. The TEMRA cells underwent FACS enrichment, while the CD8+ and CD4+ T cells underwent negative isolation. Worth noting for this clonotype: Its antigen is unknown.

RNA in amounts of about 0.45 to 1 ug was reverse transcribed with random hexamers. From the immunoSEQ multiplex PCR reads, TCRdb called clonotypes with MiXCR, one entry per CDR3 protein. The table lists approximately 130,000 distinct CDR3 sequences, around 90% of them singletons, with 0.24% in the top ten. The trim removed 2 bases at V and 6 bases at J, leaving 9 bases unmatched. CDR1 and CDR2 from the germline V gene are SGHVS and FQNEAQ. The CDR3 has 15 residues. Sequences were obtained from CD8+ T cells from PBMCs. The sequence came from a human donor with multiple sclerosis. The J gene is TRBJ2-7, the V gene TRBV7-8; 8 bases fit TRBD2. The chain's CDR3 is CASSLTAGTSGEQYF. In DNA, the CDR3 is TGTGCCAGCAGCTTAACGGCCGGGACTAGTGGCGAGCAGTACTTC.